This T cell receptor (beta chain) was retrieved from a study of T cells in Graves' hyperthyroidism and ophthalmopathy. On the study more broadly: Peripheral blood was taken when the disease was first diagnosed, before any treatment began.

This CDR3 contains 18 residues. The J segment lost 5 bases and the V segment lost 4 bases, leaving 20 bases of the junction unmatched. CDR1 is MNHEY, CDR2 SMNVEV, per germline (reference sequence). Diagnosing involved the use of clinical symptoms, serum thyroxine and TRAb, thyroid ultrasound and orbital computed tomography. Notes on the study in general: Most clonotypes expanded in the thyroid (above 0.001) were also present in blood. Ophthalmopathy and stable hyperthyroidism were separated by a 13 V-J model.

TCR beta CDR3 regions were amplified from RNA transcripts. With the HTBI primer set, the TCR CDR3 went through a first round of RT-PCR. TCRdb processed the multiplex PCR reads anew with MiXCR; each CDR3 protein has one entry. Counted here are about 59,000 distinct CDR3 sequences, 53% occurring once; the ten biggest clones make up roughly 3.4%. At least ten counts were recorded for this clonotype. What it binds is not known. The J gene is TRBJ2-7, the V gene TRBV27, with TRBD1 matching over 7 bases. The receptor comes from a woman in her fifties or sixties with Graves' ophthalmopathy. The sequenced sample was blood. The CDR3 DNA reads as TGTGCCAGCAGTTCTACCCATCCTGACAGGGTAAGCGCCAACGAGCAGTACTTC. It specifies CASSSTHPDRVSANEQYF.